The source of this TCR beta chain is a study of OX40 agonist ivuxolimab in advanced cancers. TCRdb keeps only in-frame clones here, not all; method: immunoSEQ multiplex PCR. The sample contains approximately 70,000 clones, 80% to 90% of which appear only once. Sequencing was performed on CD4+ or CD8+ T cells sorted from blood, taken in a trial of the OX40 agonist ivuxolimab. This receptor was identified in an adult with an advanced solid tumor such as melanoma, head and neck, liver or kidney cancer.

This chain's CDR3 is CASSSNGGARETQYF. The CDR3 DNA reads as TGTGCCAGCAGCTCAAACGGGGGGGCCCGGGAGACCCAGTACTTC. The chain combines TRBV7-3 with TRBJ2-5; 8 bases agree with TRBD2. The germline V gene has CDR1 SGHTA and CDR2 FQGTGA. CDR3 length equals 15 residues. J lost 5 bases, V lost 4 bases, and 9 bases had no gene match.